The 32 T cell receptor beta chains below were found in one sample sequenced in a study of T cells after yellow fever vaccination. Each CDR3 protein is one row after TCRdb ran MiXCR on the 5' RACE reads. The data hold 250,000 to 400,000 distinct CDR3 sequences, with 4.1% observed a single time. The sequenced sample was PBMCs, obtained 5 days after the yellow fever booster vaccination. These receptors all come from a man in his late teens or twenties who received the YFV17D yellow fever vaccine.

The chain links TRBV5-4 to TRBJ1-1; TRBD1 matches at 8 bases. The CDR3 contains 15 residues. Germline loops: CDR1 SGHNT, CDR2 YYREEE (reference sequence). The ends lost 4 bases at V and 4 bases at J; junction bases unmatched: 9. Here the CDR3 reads CASSASGGSSTEAFF. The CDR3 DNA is TGTGCCAGCAGCGCCTCAGGGGGCTCGAGCACTGAAGCTTTCTTT.

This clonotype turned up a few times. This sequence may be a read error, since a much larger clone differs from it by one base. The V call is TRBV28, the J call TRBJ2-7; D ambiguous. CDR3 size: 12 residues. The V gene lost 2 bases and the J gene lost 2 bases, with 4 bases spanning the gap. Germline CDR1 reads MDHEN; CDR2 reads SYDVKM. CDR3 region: CASSLGTYEQYV. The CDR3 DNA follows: TGTGCCAGCAGTTTAGGGACCTACGAGCAGTACGTC.

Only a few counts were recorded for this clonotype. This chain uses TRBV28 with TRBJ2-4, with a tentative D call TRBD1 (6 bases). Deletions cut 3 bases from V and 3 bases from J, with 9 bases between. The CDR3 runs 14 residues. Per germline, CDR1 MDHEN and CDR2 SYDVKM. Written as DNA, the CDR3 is TGTGCCAGCAGTTTGGGGGCCGGCAAAAACATTCAGTACTTC. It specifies CASSLGAGKNIQYF. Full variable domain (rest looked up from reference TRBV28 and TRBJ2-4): DVKVTQSSRYLVKRTGEKVFLECVQDMDHENMFWYRQDPGLGLRLIYFSYDVKMKEKGDIPEGYSVSREKKERFSLILESASTNQTSMYLCASSLGAGKNIQYFGAGTRLSVL.

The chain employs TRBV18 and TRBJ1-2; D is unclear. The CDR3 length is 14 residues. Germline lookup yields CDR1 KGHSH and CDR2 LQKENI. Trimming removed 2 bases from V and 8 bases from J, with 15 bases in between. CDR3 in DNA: TGTGCCAGCTCACCAATGACCTCCCAAGAAGGCTACACCTTC. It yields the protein CASSPMTSQEGYTF.

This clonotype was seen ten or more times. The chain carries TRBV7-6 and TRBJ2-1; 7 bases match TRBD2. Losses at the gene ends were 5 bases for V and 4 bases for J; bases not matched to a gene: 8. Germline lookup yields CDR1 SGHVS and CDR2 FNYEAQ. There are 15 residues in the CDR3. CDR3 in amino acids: CASSPSHGRYNEQFF. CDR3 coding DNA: TGTGCCAGCAGCCCTAGTCACGGGAGGTACAATGAGCAGTTCTTC. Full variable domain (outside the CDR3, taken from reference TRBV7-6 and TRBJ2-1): GAGVSQSPRYKVTKRGQDVALRCDPISGHVSLYWYRQALGQGPEFLTYFNYEAQQDKSGLPNDRFSAERPEGSISTLTIQRTEQRDSAMYRCASSPSHGRYNEQFFGPGTRLTVL.

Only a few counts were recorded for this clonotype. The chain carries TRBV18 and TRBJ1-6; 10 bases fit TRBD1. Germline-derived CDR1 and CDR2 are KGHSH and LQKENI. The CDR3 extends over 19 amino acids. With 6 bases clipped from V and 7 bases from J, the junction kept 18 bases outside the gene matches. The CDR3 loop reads CASSPTVKTGTGANSPLHF. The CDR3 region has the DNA TGTGCCAGCTCCCCGACTGTAAAGACCGGGACAGGGGCAAATTCACCCCTCCACTTT.

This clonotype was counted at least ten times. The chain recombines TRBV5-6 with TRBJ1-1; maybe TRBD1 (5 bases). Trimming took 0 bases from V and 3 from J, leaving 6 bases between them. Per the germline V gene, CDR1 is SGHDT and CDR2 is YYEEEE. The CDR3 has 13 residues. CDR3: CASSLGQYTEAFF. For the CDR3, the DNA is TGTGCCAGCAGCTTGGGACAGTACACTGAAGCTTTCTTT.

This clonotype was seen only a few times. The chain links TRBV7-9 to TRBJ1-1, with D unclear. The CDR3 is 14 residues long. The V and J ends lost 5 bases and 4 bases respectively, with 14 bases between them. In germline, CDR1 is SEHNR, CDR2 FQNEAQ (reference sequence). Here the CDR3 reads CASSLQAASTEAFF. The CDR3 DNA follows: TGTGCCAGCAGCCTCCAGGCTGCAAGCACTGAAGCTTTCTTT.

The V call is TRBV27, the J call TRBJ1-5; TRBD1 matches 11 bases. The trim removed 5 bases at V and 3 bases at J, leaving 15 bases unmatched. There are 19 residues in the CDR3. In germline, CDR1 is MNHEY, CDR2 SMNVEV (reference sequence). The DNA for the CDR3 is TGTGCCAGCAGTCCGCCTTCCCCGGGACAGGGGGGAACCAATCAGCCCCAGCATTTT. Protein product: CASSPPSPGQGGTNQPQHF.

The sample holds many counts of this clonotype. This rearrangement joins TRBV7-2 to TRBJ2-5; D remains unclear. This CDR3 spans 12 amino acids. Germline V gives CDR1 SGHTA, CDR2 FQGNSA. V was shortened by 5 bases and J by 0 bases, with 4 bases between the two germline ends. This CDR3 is CASSAYQETQYF. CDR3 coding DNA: TGTGCCAGCAGCGCCTACCAAGAGACCCAGTACTTC.

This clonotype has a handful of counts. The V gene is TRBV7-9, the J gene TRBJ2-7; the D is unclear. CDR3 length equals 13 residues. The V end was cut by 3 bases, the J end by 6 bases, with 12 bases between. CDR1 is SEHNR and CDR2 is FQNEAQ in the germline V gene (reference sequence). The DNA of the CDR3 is TGTGCCAGCAGCTTTCTTTCGCAGGCCGAGCAGTACGTC. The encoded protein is CASSFLSQAEQYV.

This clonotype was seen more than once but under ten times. The CDR3 reads CASSPDRGRDYNEQFF. CDR3 DNA: TGTGCCAGCAGCCCGGACAGGGGAAGGGACTACAATGAGCAGTTCTTC. The rearrangement joins TRBV12-3 or TRBV12-4 to TRBJ2-1; 9 positions match TRBD1. The J segment lost 3 bases and the V segment lost 6 bases, leaving 9 bases of the junction unmatched. The CDR3 covers 16 residues.

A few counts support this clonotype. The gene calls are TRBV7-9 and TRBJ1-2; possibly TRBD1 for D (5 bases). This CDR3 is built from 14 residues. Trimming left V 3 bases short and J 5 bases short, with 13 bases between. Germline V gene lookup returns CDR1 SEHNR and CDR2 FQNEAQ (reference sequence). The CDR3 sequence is CASSFSWAGYGYTF. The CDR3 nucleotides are TGTGCCAGCAGCTTCTCCTGGGCAGGGTATGGCTACACCTTC.

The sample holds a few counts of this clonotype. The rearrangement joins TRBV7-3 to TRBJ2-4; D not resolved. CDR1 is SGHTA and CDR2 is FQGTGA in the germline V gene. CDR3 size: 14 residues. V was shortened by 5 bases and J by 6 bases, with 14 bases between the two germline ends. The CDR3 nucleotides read TGTGCCAGCAGCCTCGGCCCTGTCGGAAACATTCAGTACTTC. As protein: CASSLGPVGNIQYF.

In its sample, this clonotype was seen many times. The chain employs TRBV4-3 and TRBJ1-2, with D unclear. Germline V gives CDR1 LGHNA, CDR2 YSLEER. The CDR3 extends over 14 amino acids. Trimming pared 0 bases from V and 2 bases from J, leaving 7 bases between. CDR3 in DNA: TGCGCCAGCAGCCAAGAAGGCAGAAACTATGGCTACACCTTC. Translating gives CASSQEGRNYGYTF.

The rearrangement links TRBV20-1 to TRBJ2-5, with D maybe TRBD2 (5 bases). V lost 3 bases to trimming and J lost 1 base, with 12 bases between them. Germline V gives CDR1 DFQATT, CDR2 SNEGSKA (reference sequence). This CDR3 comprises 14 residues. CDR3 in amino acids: CSASPGYTQETQYF. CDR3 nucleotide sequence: TGCAGTGCTAGCCCGGGGTACACCCAAGAGACCCAGTACTTC.

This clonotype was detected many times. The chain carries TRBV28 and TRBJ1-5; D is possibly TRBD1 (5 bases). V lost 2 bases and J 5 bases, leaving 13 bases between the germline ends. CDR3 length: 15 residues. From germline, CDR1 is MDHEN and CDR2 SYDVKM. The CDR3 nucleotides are TGTGCCAGCAGTTTAGGTCAGGGAGTGTATCAGCCCCAGCATTTT. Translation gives CASSLGQGVYQPQHF.

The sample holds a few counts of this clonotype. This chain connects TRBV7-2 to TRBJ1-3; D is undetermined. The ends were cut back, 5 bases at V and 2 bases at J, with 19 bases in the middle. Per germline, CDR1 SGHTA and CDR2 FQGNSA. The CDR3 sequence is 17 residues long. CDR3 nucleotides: TGTGCCAGCAGCCCCAACTCGGCCTTCTCTGCTGGAAACACCATATATTTT. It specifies CASSPNSAFSAGNTIYF.

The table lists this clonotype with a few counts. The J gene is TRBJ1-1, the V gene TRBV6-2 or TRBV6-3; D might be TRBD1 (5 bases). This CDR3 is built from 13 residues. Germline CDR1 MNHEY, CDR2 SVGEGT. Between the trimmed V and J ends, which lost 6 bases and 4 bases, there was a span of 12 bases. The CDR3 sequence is CASRATGGTEAFF. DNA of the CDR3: TGTGCCAGCAGAGCTACGGGGGGCACTGAAGCTTTCTTT.

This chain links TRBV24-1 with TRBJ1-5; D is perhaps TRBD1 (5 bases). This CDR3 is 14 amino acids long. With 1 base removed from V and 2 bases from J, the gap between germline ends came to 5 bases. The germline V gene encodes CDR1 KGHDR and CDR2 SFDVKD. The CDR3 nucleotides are TGTGCCACCAGTGATTTAGGGGGCAATCAGCCCCAGCATTTT. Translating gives CATSDLGGNQPQHF.

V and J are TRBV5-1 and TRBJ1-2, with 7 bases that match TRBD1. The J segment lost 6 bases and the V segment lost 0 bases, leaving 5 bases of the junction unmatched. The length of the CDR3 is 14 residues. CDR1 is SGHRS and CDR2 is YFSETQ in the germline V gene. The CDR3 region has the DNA TGCGCCAGCAGCTTGGCTGGGACAGACCATGGCTACACCTTC. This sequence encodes CASSLAGTDHGYTF. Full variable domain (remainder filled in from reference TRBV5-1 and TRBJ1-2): KAGVTQTPRYLIKTRGQQVTLSCSPISGHRSVSWYQQTPGQGLQFLFEYFSETQRNKGNFPGRFSGRQFSNSRSEMNVSTLELGDSALYLCASSLAGTDHGYTFGSGTRLTVV.

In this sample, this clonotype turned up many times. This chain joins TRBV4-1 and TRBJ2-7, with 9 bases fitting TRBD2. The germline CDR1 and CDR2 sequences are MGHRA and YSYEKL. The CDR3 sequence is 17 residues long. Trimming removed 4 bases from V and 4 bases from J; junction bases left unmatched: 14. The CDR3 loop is CASSPPFQGLARYEQYF. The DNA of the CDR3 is TGCGCCAGCAGCCCCCCCTTTCAGGGACTAGCTAGGTACGAGCAGTACTTC.

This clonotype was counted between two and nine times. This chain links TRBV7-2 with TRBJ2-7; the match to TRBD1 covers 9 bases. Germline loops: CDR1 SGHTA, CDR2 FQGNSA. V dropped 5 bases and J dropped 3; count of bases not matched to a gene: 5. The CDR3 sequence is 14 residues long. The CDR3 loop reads CASSRDRDYYEQYV. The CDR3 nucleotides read TGTGCCAGCAGCCGGGACAGGGACTACTACGAGCAGTACGTC.

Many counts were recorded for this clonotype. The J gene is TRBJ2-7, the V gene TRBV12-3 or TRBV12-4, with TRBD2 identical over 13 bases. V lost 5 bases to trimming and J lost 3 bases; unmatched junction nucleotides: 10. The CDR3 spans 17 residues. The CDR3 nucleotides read TGTGCCAGCAGTACGGGGCCGGGACTAGCGGGGTTCTACGAGCAGTACTTC. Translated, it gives CASSTGPGLAGFYEQYF.

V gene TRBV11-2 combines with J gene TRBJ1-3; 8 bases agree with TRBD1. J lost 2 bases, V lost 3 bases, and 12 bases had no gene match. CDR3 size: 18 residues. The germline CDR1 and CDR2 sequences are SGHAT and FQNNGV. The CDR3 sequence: CASSFRTGQGKTGNTIYF. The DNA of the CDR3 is TGTGCCAGCAGCTTCCGTACAGGACAGGGAAAGACTGGAAACACCATATATTTT.

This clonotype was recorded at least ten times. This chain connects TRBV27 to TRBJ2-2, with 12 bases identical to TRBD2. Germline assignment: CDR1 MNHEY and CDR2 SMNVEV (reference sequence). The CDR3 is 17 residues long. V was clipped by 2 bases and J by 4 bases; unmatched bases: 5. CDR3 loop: CASSLLLAGGPTGELFF. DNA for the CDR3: TGTGCCAGCAGTTTACTTCTAGCGGGGGGGCCCACCGGGGAGCTGTTTTTT.

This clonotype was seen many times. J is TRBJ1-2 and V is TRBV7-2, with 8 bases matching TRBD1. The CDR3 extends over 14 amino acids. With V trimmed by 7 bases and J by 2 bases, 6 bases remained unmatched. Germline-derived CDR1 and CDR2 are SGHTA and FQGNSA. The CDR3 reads CASTQDRENYGYTF. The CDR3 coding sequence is TGTGCCAGCACCCAGGACAGGGAAAACTATGGCTACACCTTC.

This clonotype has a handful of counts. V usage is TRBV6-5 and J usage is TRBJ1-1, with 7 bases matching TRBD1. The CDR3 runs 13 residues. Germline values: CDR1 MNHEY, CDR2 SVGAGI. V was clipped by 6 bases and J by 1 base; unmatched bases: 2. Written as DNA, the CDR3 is TGTGCCAGCAGACACAGGGGGAACACTGAAGCTTTCTTT. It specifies CASRHRGNTEAFF.

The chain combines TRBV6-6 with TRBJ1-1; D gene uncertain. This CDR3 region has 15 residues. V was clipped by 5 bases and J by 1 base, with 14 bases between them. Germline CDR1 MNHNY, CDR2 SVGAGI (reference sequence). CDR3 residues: CASSTITRANTEAFF. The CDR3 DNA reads TGTGCCAGCAGTACTATTACACGGGCGAACACTGAAGCTTTCTTT.

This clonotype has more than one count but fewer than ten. The CDR3 loop reads CSVWGSSGNTIYF. The DNA of the CDR3 is TGCAGCGTTTGGGGGAGCTCTGGAAACACCATATATTTT. The V call is TRBV29-1, the J call TRBJ1-3, with D possibly being TRBD1 (5 bases). V shed 5 bases and J shed 0 bases, with 8 bases lying between them. This CDR3 has 13 residues. Germline-derived CDR1 and CDR2 are SQVTM and ANQGSEA.

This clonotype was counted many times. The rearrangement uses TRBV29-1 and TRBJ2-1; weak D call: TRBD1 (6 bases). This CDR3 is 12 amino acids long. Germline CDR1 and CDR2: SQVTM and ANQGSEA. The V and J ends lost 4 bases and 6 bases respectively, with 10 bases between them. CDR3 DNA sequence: TGCAGCGTTGGGGCCAGGGGCAATGAGCAGTTCTTC. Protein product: CSVGARGNEQFF.

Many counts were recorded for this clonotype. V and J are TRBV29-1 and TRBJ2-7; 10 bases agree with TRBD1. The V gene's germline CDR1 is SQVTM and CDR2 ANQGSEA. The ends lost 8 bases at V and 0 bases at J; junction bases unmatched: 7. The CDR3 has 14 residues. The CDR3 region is CSTSGTGDSYEQYF. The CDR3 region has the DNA TGCAGCACATCCGGGACAGGGGACTCCTACGAGCAGTACTTC.